The 13 T cell receptor beta chains reported below all come from one sample, sequenced in a study of blood T cells in healthy people across ages. A J-beta primer mix and a sample-barcoded 5' primer were used in a second PCR of about 7 to 11 cycles. TCRdb recomputed calls from the 5' RACE reads with MiXCR, one row per CDR3 protein. Of just over 1 million distinct CDR3 sequences listed, under 55% were seen once; the top ten hold under 20%. Sequencing used blood. The receptors here all came from a woman aged 60-75 years in good health.

This chain uses TRBV5-6 with TRBJ2-1; D is unresolved. The CDR3 is made up of 11 amino acids. Germline V gene lookup returns CDR1 SGHDT and CDR2 YYEEEE. V was shortened by 1 base and J by 13 bases, with 9 bases between the two germline ends. The CDR3 sequence: CASSLSASQFF. As DNA, the CDR3 is TGTGCCAGCAGCTTGTCCGCGTCTCAGTTCTTC.

This chain links TRBV29-1 with TRBJ2-5; 8 positions agree with TRBD2. Germline CDR1 SQVTM, CDR2 ANQGSEA. The CDR3 sequence is 12 residues long. V was clipped by 6 bases and J by 5 bases; unmatched bases: 5. The CDR3 DNA reads TGCAGCGTCGGCGGACTAGCTGAGACCCAGTACTTC. This sequence encodes CSVGGLAETQYF.

The V call is TRBV29-1, the J call TRBJ1-1, with D perhaps matching TRBD1 (5 bases). The germline V gene encodes CDR1 SQVTM and CDR2 ANQGSEA. Trimming left V 4 bases short and J 11 bases short, with 14 bases between. The CDR3 sequence is 11 residues long. CDR3 sequence: CSVAVREEAFF. Here the CDR3 DNA reads TGCAGCGTTGCGGTCAGGGAGGAGGCTTTCTTT.

This chain links TRBV28 with TRBJ2-4; the D call may be TRBD1 or TRBD2 (6 bases each). The J call is doubtful: the DNA matches TRBJ2-7 better. The CDR3 extends over 12 amino acids. Germline CDR1 and CDR2: MDHEN and SYDVKM. The CDR3 is CASGQGRYEQYF. The CDR3 DNA is TGTGCCAGCGGCCAGGGGAGGTACGAGCAGTACTTC.

The chain is built from TRBV28 and TRBJ2-1; 8 bases match TRBD1. This CDR3 has 12 amino acids. Trimming removed 10 bases from V and 7 bases from J; junction bases left unmatched: 6. CDR1 is MDHEN, CDR2 SYDVKM, per germline. The chain's CDR3 is CAIATGVNEQFF. The DNA for the CDR3 is TGTGCCATCGCGACAGGGGTGAATGAGCAGTTCTTC.

V is TRBV4-1 and J is TRBJ2-5, with 8 positions matching TRBD1. The DNA end is more similar to TRBJ2-7, so the J call may be wrong. Germline loops: CDR1 MGHRA, CDR2 YSYEKL. The length of the CDR3 is 14 residues. This chain's CDR3 is CASSQIRGRDEQYF. The CDR3 DNA reads TGCGCCAGCAGCCAAATCAGGGGGCGAGACGAGCAGTACTTC.

This clonotype was counted only a few times. V is TRBV2 and J is TRBJ2-7, with a possible D match to TRBD1 (6 bases). CDR3 length equals 13 residues. CDR1 is SNHLY, CDR2 FYNNEI, per germline. Trimming took 10 bases from V and 0 from J, leaving 13 bases between them. The CDR3 DNA reads as TGTGCCATACAGGGTGGGATCTCCTACGAGCAGTACTTC. Protein: CAIQGGISYEQYF.

The V gene is TRBV28, the J gene TRBJ2-1; the D gene is possibly TRBD2 (6 bases). Trimming left V 5 bases short and J 7 bases short, with 18 bases between. CDR3 length: 15 amino acids. The V gene's germline CDR1 is MDHEN and CDR2 SYDVKM. CDR3 bases: TGTGCCAGCAGTCTCCGGAGGGCCGGGGGTAATGAGCAGTTCTTC. It encodes CASSLRRAGGNEQFF.

This rearrangement joins TRBV28 to TRBJ1-1, with D unresolved. CDR1 is MDHEN, CDR2 SYDVKM, per germline. V was trimmed by 7 bases and J by 4 bases, leaving 19 bases between them. The CDR3 loop spans 15 amino acids. The CDR3, as DNA: TGTGCCAGCACCCGAAGGGCGGGGTTCGTCACTGAAGCTTTCTTT. It codes for CASTRRAGFVTEAFF.

V is TRBV9 and J is TRBJ2-3; D remains unclear. The CDR3 length is 15 residues. From germline, CDR1 is SGDLS and CDR2 YYNGEE. Trimming shortened V by 0 bases and J by 1 base, and 9 bases separated the two germline ends. For the CDR3, the DNA is TGTGCCAGCAGCGTAGAATCGGGTGGCACAGATACGCAGTATTTT. This sequence encodes CASSVESGGTDTQYF.

The chain joins TRBV21-1 to TRBJ2-7. TRBV21-1 is a pseudogene. The CDR3 consists of 16 residues. CDR3 in amino acids: CASSKSERTVSYEQYF. The DNA of the CDR3 is TGTGCCAGCAGCAAGTCAGAGAGGACGGTGTCCTACGAGCAGTACTTC.

This clonotype was counted many times. V usage is TRBV5-1 and J usage is TRBJ2-7, with D perhaps matching TRBD2 (5 bases). Germline-derived CDR1 and CDR2 are SGHRS and YFSETQ. The CDR3 runs to 15 residues. Trimming took 0 bases from V and 7 from J, leaving 17 bases between them. The CDR3 DNA reads TGCGCCAGCAGCTTGGAGGTGGGAGAACGGGGTGAGCAGTACTTC. Translation gives CASSLEVGERGEQYF.

This rearrangement joins TRBV7-9 to TRBJ2-3; 11 bases are a match to TRBD2. Germline V gene sequence: CDR1 SEHNR, CDR2 FQNEAQ (reference sequence). The length of the CDR3 is 16 residues. The V gene end was trimmed by 4 bases and the J gene end by 4 bases; junction bases not matched to a gene: 7. The CDR3 sequence: CASSYVSGRAADTQYF. CDR3 nucleotide sequence: TGTGCCAGCAGCTACGTTAGCGGGAGGGCCGCAGATACGCAGTATTTT.